This T cell receptor beta chain was recovered during a study of cytomegalovirus exposure and HLA in healthy donors. Study results and caveats: Exclusion applied to some V segments, including TRBV6-2 and TRBV6-3, as they were indistinguishable. Reportedly, a later analysis found an Asian-associated ancestry cluster had fewer N-insertions than the approximately 700-donor mean. In a later analysis, specific HLA alleles were associated with 15,000 to 20,000 TCR beta sequences at a 0.05 false discovery rate. Cytomegalovirus-associated TCR beta chains were listed, numbering 164.

This clone turned up a few times. Its target is not known. PCR amplification relied on 60 Vbeta primers (plus 13 Jbeta primers). The method was immunoSEQ multiplex PCR; TCRdb's version includes in-frame clones alone and lacks a portion of them. The data hold 80,000 to 100,000 clones, with around 73% observed a single time. The CDR3 is 13 amino acids. V lost 10 bases to trimming and J lost 7 bases, with 18 bases between them. Germline V CDR1 and CDR2: ENHRY, SYGVKD. The TCR comes from a man aged 40-55 years in good health and CMV-seronegative. Source material: PBMCs. V and J are TRBV10-3 and TRBJ2-3; the D gene is possibly TRBD2 (5 bases). CDR3 residues: CATQAPSRNTQYF. The DNA of the CDR3 is TGTGCCACGCAGGCGCCTAGCCGGAATACGCAGTATTTT.